Below are 10 T cell receptor beta chains sequenced from a single sample in a study of blood T cell repertoires in COVID-19. Produced via immunoSEQ multiplex PCR; TCRdb's table is partial and in-frame only. In the table there are nearly 300,000 clones, approximately 90% of which are singletons. The sample comprised peripheral blood. These receptors all stem from a woman in her twenties or thirties who had recovered from COVID-19.

J is TRBJ1-1 and V is TRBV19; the D is unclear. V lost 5 bases to trimming and J lost 12 bases, with 16 bases between them. There are 12 residues in the CDR3. Germline V gives CDR1 LNHDA, CDR2 SQIVND (reference sequence). The CDR3: CASSEPGELSFF. In DNA form, the CDR3 reads TGTGCCAGTAGTGAACCGGGAGAACTATCTTTCTTT.

The CDR3 DNA sequence: TGTGCCAGCAGTTCTGGCGGGGGGGACTACAATGAGCAGTTCTTC. Translating it yields CASSSGGGDYNEQFF. The V call is TRBV6-5, the J call TRBJ2-1; 9 nucleotides match TRBD2. From germline, CDR1 is MNHEY and CDR2 SVGAGI. CDR3 length: 15 residues. V lost 4 bases, J lost 3 bases, and 4 bases stayed unmatched.

In this sample, this clone turned up once. This chain uses TRBV27 with TRBJ2-5; 9 positions agree with TRBD1. V lost 6 bases, J lost 6 bases, and 11 bases stayed unmatched. Germline V lookup: CDR1 MNHEY, CDR2 SMNVEV (reference sequence). The CDR3 has 15 residues. The CDR3 sequence is CASSPGDREWKTQYF. The CDR3 bases are TGTGCCAGCAGCCCGGGGGACAGGGAGTGGAAGACCCAGTACTTC.

V usage is TRBV19 and J usage is TRBJ1-2; 9 bases agree with TRBD1. CDR3 length: 15 amino acids. CDR1 is LNHDA, CDR2 SQIVND, per germline (reference sequence). The V gene end was trimmed by 6 bases and the J gene end by 3 bases; junction bases not matched to a gene: 8. Here the CDR3 reads CASSRRQGGDYGYTF. In DNA, the CDR3 is TGTGCCAGTAGCAGACGACAGGGGGGTGACTATGGCTACACCTTC.

V and J are TRBV5-1 and TRBJ1-5; 8 positions agree with TRBD1. The CDR3 totals 15 residues. Per germline, CDR1 SGHRS and CDR2 YFSETQ. With 0 bases clipped from V and 3 bases from J, the junction kept 2 bases outside the gene matches. CDR3 coding DNA: TGCGCCAGCAGCTTGGGGGGACAGGACAATCAGCCCCAGCATTTT. Amino acid sequence: CASSLGGQDNQPQHF.

The gene calls are TRBV29-1 and TRBJ2-1; 8 nucleotides match TRBD1. The CDR3 is 12 amino acids. The V gene end was trimmed by 6 bases and the J gene end by 16 bases; junction bases not matched to a gene: 14. Germline CDR1 reads SQVTM; CDR2 reads ANQGSEA. The CDR3 region has the DNA TGCAGCGTCGGGACAGGCTTAAAACTAAATTTCTTC. Its protein is CSVGTGLKLNFF.

The genes are TRBV19 and TRBJ2-4; 7 bases align to TRBD2. CDR1 and CDR2 from the germline V gene are LNHDA and SQIVND (reference sequence). CDR3 size: 17 residues. V lost 10 bases, J lost 0 bases, and 15 bases stayed unmatched. The CDR3 is CAIPIPGWGGAKNIQYF. In DNA form, the CDR3 reads TGTGCCATCCCGATTCCCGGTTGGGGGGGAGCCAAAAACATTCAGTACTTC.

The rearrangement links TRBV27 to TRBJ1-6; no firm D call. Per germline, CDR1 MNHEY and CDR2 SMNVEV (reference sequence). The CDR3 has 17 residues. Trimming cost V 8 bases and J 0 bases, with 17 bases left between them. The CDR3 protein is CASGRSGPSSYNSPLHF. The CDR3 DNA reads as TGTGCCAGCGGCCGGAGCGGTCCGAGCTCCTATAATTCACCCCTCCACTTT.

V and J are TRBV28 and TRBJ2-7, with 9 nucleotides matching TRBD1. V lost 6 bases, J lost 2 bases, and 8 bases stayed unmatched. The CDR3 totals 15 residues. Germline V gene lookup returns CDR1 MDHEN and CDR2 SYDVKM. CDR3 sequence (DNA): TGTGCCAGCAGATCCGGGACAGGGAGTCCCTACGAGCAGTACTTC. Its translation: CASRSGTGSPYEQYF. Full variable domain (missing parts from reference TRBV28 and TRBJ2-7): DVKVTQSSRYLVKRTGEKVFLECVQDMDHENMFWYRQDPGLGLRLIYFSYDVKMKEKGDIPEGYSVSREKKERFSLILESASTNQTSMYLCASRSGTGSPYEQYFGPGTRLTVT.

In this sample, this clone turned up once. This sequence joins TRBV24-1 and TRBJ2-1; D is perhaps TRBD2 (5 bases). CDR3 size: 18 residues. Trimming removed 4 bases from V and 0 bases from J, with 18 bases in between. Germline V gene data show CDR1 as KGHDR and CDR2 as SFDVKD. The CDR3 is CATSDSPPAVSSYNEQFF. Here the CDR3 DNA reads TGTGCCACCAGTGACTCCCCCCCAGCGGTCAGCTCCTACAATGAGCAGTTCTTC.